This T cell receptor (beta chain) is from a study of glioma-infiltrating T cells after dendritic cell vaccination. The assay was immunoSEQ multiplex PCR, and TCRdb's table has in-frame clones only and misses some. The repertoire holds around 100,000 clones, with 80% to 90% as singletons. Trimming took 5 bases from V and 2 from J, leaving 12 bases between them. The germline V gene has CDR1 SGHTA and CDR2 FQGTGA. The CDR3 length is 14 residues. Findings and limits, study-wide: Estimated pretreatment TIL content predicted outcome after dendritic cell vaccination.

About this clone: What it binds is not known.

The sequence derives from a human donor with glioblastoma. The chain is built from TRBV7-3 and TRBJ2-5; possibly TRBD1 for D (6 bases). This specimen consisted of blood, obtained before dendritic cell vaccination. CDR3 bases: TGTGCCAGCAGCCCCAAGGACAGTCAAGAGACCCAGTACTTC. It encodes CASSPKDSQETQYF.